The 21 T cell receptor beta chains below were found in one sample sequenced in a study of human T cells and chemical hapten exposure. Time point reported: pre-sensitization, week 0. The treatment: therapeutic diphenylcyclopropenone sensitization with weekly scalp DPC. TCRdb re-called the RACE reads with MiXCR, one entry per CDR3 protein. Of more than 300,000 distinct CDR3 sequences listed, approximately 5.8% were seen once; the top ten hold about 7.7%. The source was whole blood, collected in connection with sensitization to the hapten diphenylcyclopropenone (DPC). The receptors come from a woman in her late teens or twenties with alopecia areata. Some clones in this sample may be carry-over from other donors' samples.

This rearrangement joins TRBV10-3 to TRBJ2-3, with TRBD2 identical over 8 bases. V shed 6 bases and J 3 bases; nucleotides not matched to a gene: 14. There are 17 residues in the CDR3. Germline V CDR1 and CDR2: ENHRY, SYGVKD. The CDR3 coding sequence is TGTGCCATCAGCCCGTCGGAGAGCGGGGGTGTGACAGATACGCAGTATTTT. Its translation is CAISPSESGGVTDTQYF.

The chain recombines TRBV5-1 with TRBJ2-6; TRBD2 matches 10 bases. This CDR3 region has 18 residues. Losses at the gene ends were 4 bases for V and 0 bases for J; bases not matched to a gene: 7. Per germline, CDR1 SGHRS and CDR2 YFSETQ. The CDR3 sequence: CASSATASGSSGANVLTF. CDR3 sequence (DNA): TGCGCCAGCAGCGCGACGGCTAGCGGGAGCTCTGGGGCCAACGTCCTGACTTTC.

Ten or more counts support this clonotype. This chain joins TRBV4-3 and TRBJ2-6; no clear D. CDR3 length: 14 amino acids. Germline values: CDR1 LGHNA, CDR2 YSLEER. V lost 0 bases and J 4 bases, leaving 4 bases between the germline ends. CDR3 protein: CASSQDRGANVLTF. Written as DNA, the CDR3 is TGCGCCAGCAGCCAAGATCGAGGGGCCAACGTCCTGACTTTC.

The CDR3 DNA is TGTGCCAGCAGTTACTCTGGCAGGGGGCTAGGTGATACGCAGTATTTT. As protein: CASSYSGRGLGDTQYF. The V gene is TRBV6-5, the J gene TRBJ2-3; 8 positions match TRBD1. Losses at the gene ends were 0 bases for V and 6 bases for J; bases not matched to a gene: 8. Germline V lookup: CDR1 MNHEY, CDR2 SVGAGI. The CDR3 sequence is 16 residues long.

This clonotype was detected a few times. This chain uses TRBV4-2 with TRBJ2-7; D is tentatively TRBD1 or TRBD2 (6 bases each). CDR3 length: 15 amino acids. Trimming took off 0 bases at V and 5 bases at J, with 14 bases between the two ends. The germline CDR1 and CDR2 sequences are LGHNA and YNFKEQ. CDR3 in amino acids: CASSQDHNGGDEQYF. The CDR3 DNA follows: TGTGCCAGCAGCCAAGATCATAACGGGGGCGACGAGCAGTACTTC.

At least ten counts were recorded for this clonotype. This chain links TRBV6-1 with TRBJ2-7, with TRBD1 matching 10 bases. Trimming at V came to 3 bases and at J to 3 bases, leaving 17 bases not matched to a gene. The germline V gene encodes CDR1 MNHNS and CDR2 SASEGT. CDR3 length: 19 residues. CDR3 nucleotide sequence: TGTGCCAGCAGTGAGGGACAGGGGTCTCCTTCGGCGGGATACTACGAGCAGTACTTC. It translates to CASSEGQGSPSAGYYEQYF.

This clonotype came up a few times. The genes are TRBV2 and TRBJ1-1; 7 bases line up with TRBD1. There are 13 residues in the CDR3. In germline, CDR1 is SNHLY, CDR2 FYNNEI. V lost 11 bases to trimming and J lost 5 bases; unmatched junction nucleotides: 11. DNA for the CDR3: TGTGCCCTTCAAGGGGGCAAGAAAACTGAAGCTTTCTTT. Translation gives CALQGGKKTEAFF.

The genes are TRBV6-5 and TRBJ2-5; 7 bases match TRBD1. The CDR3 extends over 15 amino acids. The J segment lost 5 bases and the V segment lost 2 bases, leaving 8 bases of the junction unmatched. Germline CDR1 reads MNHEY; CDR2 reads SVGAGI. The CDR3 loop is CASSYLSTGMETQYF. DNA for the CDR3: TGTGCCAGCAGTTACCTCTCGACAGGGATGGAGACCCAGTACTTC.

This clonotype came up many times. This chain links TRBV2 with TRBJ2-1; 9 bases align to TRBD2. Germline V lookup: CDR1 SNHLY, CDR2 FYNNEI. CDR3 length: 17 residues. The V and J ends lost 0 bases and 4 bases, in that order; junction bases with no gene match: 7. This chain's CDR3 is CASSEALAGGPYNEQFF. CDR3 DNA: TGTGCCAGCAGTGAAGCGCTGGCGGGGGGGCCGTACAATGAGCAGTTCTTC.

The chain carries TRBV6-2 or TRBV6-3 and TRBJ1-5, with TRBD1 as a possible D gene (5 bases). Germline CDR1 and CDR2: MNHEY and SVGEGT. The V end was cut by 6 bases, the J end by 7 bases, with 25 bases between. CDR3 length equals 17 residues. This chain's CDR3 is CASSRTARVRGEQPQHF. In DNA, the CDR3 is TGTGCCAGCAGCAGAACCGCCAGGGTCCGGGGCGAGCAGCCCCAGCATTTT.

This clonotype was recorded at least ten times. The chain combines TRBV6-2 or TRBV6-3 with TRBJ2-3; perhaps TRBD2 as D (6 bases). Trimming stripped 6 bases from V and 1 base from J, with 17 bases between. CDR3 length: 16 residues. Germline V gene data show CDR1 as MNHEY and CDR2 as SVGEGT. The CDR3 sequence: CASSATPGGGTDTQYF. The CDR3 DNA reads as TGTGCCAGCAGCGCAACACCCGGGGGTGGCACAGATACGCAGTATTTT.

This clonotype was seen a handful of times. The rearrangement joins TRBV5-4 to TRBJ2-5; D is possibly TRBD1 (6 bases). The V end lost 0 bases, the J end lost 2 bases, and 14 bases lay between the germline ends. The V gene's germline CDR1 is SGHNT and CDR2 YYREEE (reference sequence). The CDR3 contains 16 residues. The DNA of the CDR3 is TGTGCCAGCAGCTTGGCCGGCAGAGGGGGTCAAGAGACCCAGTACTTC. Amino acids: CASSLAGRGGQETQYF.

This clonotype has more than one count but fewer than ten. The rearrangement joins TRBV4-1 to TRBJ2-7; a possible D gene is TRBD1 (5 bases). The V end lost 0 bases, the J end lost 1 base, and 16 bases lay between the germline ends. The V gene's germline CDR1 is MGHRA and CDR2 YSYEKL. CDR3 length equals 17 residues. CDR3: CASSQDPGQGTSYEQYF. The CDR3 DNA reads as TGCGCCAGCAGCCAAGACCCCGGGCAGGGTACGTCCTACGAGCAGTACTTC.

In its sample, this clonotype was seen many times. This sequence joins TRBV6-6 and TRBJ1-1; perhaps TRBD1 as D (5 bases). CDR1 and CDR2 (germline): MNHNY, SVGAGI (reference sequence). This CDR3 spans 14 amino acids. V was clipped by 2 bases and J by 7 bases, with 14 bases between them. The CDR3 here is CASSYGGGKDEAFF. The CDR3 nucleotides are TGTGCCAGCAGTTACGGGGGGGGGAAGGATGAAGCTTTCTTT.

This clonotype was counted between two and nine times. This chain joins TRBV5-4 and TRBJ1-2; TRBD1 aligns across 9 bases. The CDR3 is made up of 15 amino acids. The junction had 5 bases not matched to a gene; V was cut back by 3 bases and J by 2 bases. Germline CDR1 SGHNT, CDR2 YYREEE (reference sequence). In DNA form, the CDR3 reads TGTGCCAGCAGCTGGAGACAGGGGGGAAACTATGGCTACACCTTC. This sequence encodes CASSWRQGGNYGYTF.

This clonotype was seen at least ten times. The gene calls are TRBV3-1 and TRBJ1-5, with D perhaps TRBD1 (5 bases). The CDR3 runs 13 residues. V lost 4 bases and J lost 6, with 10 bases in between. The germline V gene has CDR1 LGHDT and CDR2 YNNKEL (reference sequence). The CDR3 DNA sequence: TGTGCCAGCAGCCCGGGGGAAGCTCAGCCCCAGCATTTT. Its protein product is CASSPGEAQPQHF. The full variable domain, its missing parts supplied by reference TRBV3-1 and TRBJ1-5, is DTAVSQTPKYLVTQMGNDKSIKCEQNLGHDTMYWYKQDSKKFLKIMFSYNNKELIINETVPNRFSPKSPDKAHLNLHINSLELGDSAVYFCASSPGEAQPQHFGDGTRLSIL.

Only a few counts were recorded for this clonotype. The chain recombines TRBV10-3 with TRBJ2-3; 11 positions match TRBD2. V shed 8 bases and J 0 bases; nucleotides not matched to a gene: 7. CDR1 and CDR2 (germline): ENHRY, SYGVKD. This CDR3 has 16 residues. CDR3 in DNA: TGTGCCATCCGCCCTAGCGGGGGGCTAAGCACAGATACGCAGTATTTT. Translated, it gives CAIRPSGGLSTDTQYF.

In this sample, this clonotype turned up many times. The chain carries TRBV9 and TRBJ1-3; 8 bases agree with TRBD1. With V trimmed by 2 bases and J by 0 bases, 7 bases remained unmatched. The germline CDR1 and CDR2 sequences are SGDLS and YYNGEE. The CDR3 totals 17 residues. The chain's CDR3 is CASSVYQGAHSGNTIYF. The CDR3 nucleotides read TGTGCCAGCAGCGTTTATCAGGGGGCGCACTCTGGAAACACCATATATTTT.

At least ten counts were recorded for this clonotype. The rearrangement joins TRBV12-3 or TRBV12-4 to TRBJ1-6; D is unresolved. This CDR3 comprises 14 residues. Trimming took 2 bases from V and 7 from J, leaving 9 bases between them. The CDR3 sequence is CASSLPVSNSPLHF. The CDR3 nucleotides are TGTGCCAGCAGTTTACCCGTGTCGAATTCACCCCTCCACTTT.

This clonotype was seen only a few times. This CDR3 is CASSPGAVGEAFF. In nucleotides, the CDR3 is TGTGCCAGCAGTCCAGGGGCCGTCGGTGAGGCTTTCTTT. The chain carries TRBV2 and TRBJ1-1; D possibly corresponds to TRBD1 (6 bases). Germline V gives CDR1 SNHLY, CDR2 FYNNEI. This CDR3 is 13 amino acids long. V gave up 5 bases and J gave up 11 bases, with 18 bases separating them.

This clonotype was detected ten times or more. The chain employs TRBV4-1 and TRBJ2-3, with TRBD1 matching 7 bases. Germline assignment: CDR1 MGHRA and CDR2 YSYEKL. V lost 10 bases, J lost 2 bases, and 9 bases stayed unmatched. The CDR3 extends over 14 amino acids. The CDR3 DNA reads TGCGCCACAGGACAGGCCTTATTCACAGATACGCAGTATTTT. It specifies CATGQALFTDTQYF.